These 8 T cell receptor beta chains came from one sample sequenced in a study of T cells in women clearing cervical HPV infection listed by TCRdb under 2018. Libraries came from the immunoSEQ multiplex PCR assay. What TCRdb holds here is the immuneACCESS table cut down to in-frame rearrangements. Part of the clones is not present; checked against another copy, under half of the missing clones reflect an unresolved V gene, and the others are unexplained. The table kept for this sample lists 20,000 to 25,000 clones. The ten largest account for under 8.5% of the sample. The sequenced sample was blood buffy coat. The receptors here all came from a woman between 18 and 69 years old with a cervical HPV16 infection that either progressed to CIN3+ or cleared (not recorded which).

CDR3 DNA, as far as it was read: TGTGCCAGCAGCCAAGTACCGGGACAGCACACAGATACG. It specifies CASSQVPGQHTDT. The whole CDR3 region reads CASSQVPGQHTDTQYF. V and J are TRBV14 and TRBJ2-3; 7 bases fit TRBD1. The read is 3 residues too short to cover the CDR3 end, so that end is filled in from the germline J gene. V was pared by 1 base and J by 2 bases, with 6 bases of the junction left unmatched. In germline, CDR1 is SGHDN, CDR2 FVKESK. The CDR3 runs to 16 residues.

As regards this clone: The read terminates 3 residues ahead of where the CDR3 ends, so the germline J gene completes it. The V call is TRBV4-1, the J call TRBJ2-2, with D possibly being TRBD2 (6 bases). V was shortened by 4 bases and J by 3 bases, with 12 bases between the two germline ends. The CDR3 has 15 amino acids. Germline CDR1 MGHRA, CDR2 YSYEKL. The part of the CDR3 DNA that was read is TGCGCCAGCAGCCTCACAGGAGGGGACACCGGGGAG. Translation gives CASSLTGGDTGE. The complete CDR3 reads CASSLTGGDTGELFF.

Details on this clone: The observed sequence ends 3 residues before the CDR3 terminus, with the missing tail filled in from the germline J gene. The rearrangement uses TRBV28 and TRBJ2-7; perhaps TRBD2 as D (5 bases). V gave up 11 bases and J gave up 4 bases, with 9 bases separating them. Germline assignment: CDR1 MDHEN and CDR2 SYDVKM. The CDR3 length is 10 residues. CDR3 DNA (partial): TGTGCCCGGACTCAGTACGAG. Amino acid sequence: CARTQYE. The whole CDR3 protein is CARTQYEQYF.

As for this clone: The CDR3 goes on 3 residues after the read ends, and that part is filled in from the germline J gene. This chain links TRBV5-8 with TRBJ2-2, with 9 bases that match TRBD1. Germline loops: CDR1 SGHTS, CDR2 YDEGEE. The length of the CDR3 is 14 residues. The CDR3 loop reads CASSTGQGNEKLFF. Partial CDR3 DNA: TGTGCCAGCAGCACGGGACAGGGAAATGAAAAG.

Notes on this clone: The read falls 3 residues short of the CDR3 end, and the missing part is taken from the germline J gene. The chain has TRBV7-9 and TRBJ2-3; the match to TRBD2 covers 7 bases. In germline, CDR1 is SEHNR, CDR2 FQNEAQ (reference sequence). CDR3 size: 14 residues. The CDR3 sequence is CASSLIGGSETQYF. The part of the CDR3 DNA that was read is TGTGCCAGCAGCTTAATCGGCGGGAGCGAGACG.

CDR3 DNA (partial): TGTGCCAGTAGTATGGGGGGGGAGACC. Translating gives CASSMGGET. The full-length CDR3 reads as CASSMGGETQYF. This sequence joins TRBV19 and TRBJ2-5; 7 nucleotides match TRBD2. The sequence runs out 3 residues before the end of the CDR3; the remainder is reconstructed from the germline J gene. The CDR3 covers 12 residues. CDR1 is LNHDA and CDR2 is SQIVND in the germline V gene (reference sequence). The ends lost 3 bases at V and 5 bases at J; junction bases unmatched: 0.

Concerning this clone: Read sequence stops 3 residues before the CDR3 end, and the germline J gene provides the missing end. The rearrangement links TRBV3-1 (or the pseudogene TRBV3-2) to TRBJ2-2, with D tentatively TRBD1 (7 bases). Germline lookup yields CDR1 LGHDT and CDR2 YNNKEL (reference sequence). V lost 0 bases, J lost 6 bases, and 14 bases lay in between. The CDR3 length is 16 residues. The CDR3: CASSQDSQGEAGELFF. CDR3 DNA (partial): TGTGCCAGCAGCCAAGATTCTCAGGGGGAGGCCGGGGAG.

Regarding this clone: The sequenced fragment ends 3 residues before the CDR3 boundary, so the rest is inferred from the germline J gene. The chain has TRBV2 and TRBJ2-5, with 14 bases matching TRBD2. Losses at the gene ends were 5 bases for V and 3 bases for J; bases not matched to a gene: 2. The CDR3 covers 15 residues. Germline CDR1 is SNHLY and CDR2 is FYNNEI. CDR3: CASSRTSGGKETQYF. CDR3 bases read: TGTGCCAGCAGTCGGACTAGCGGGGGGAAAGAGACC.